This T cell receptor beta chain was documented in a study of response to subunit inactivated influenza vaccine. Notes on this clonotype: The target antigen is unknown.

The study's findings and limits: Authors suggested each seasonal flu vaccination may recruit only limited numbers of new T cells.

The CDR3 is made up of 14 amino acids. CDR1 MNHEY and CDR2 SMNVEV come from the germline V gene (reference sequence). V shed 10 bases and J 1 base; nucleotides not matched to a gene: 4. TCRdb called the RT-PCR reads again in MiXCR, with one record for every CDR3 protein. The data hold some 480,000 distinct CDR3 sequences, with roughly 11% observed a single time. This sequence was found in a man aged 45-60 years who received an inactivated influenza vaccine. Sequences were derived from PBMCs from blood, sampled about 40 days after vaccination. The V and J genes are TRBV27 and TRBJ2-2; 9 bases agree with TRBD2. The chain's CDR3 is CATRLAENTGELFF. The CDR3 DNA reads TGTGCCACCAGACTAGCGGAGAACACCGGGGAGCTGTTTTTT.